The clone carrying this T cell receptor beta chain occurred a few times. Its antigen is unidentified. This entry is derived from a study of blood T cells in healthy people across ages. Study-wide results and caveats: Possibly, changes in expanded clonotypes were confounded because donor CMV status was unknown.

The use of a sample-barcoded 5' primer and a J-beta primer mix characterized a second PCR of about 7 to 12 cycles. TCRdb re-called the 5' RACE reads with MiXCR, one entry per CDR3 protein. Among approximately 1,100,000 distinct CDR3 sequences listed, 40% to 55% were seen once. Trimming removed 10 bases from V and 6 bases from J, with 14 bases in between. The CDR3 runs 12 residues. From germline, CDR1 is MNHEY and CDR2 SVGAGI. Donors ranged from about 6 to 95 years old and were healthy Caucasians in Russia. No fewer than 7 million PBMCs went into each sample. Every sample gave at least 5 micrograms of total RNA when it was extracted.

Input material: blood. The chain recombines TRBV6-5 with TRBJ2-3, with a possible D match to TRBD1 (7 bases). This clonotype was obtained from a woman aged 55-69 years in good health. The CDR3 sequence is CATRGDTDTQYF. The CDR3 region has the DNA TGTGCCACCAGGGGGGATACGGATACGCAGTATTTT.